This T cell receptor (beta chain) was retrieved from a study of graft-versus-host responses after intestinal transplantation (dated by TCRdb to the early 2020s). Some background on the complete study: The transplants that recipients received were multivisceral, liver-intestinal, or isolated intestinal. To identify alloreactive clones, pre-transplant mixed lymphocyte reaction products were sequenced and compared with unstimulated pre-transplant donor and recipient T cells. Donor T cell macrochimerism was defined as a peak of at least 4% donor T cells among recipient peripheral blood mononuclear cells. Anti-thymocyte globulin induction was given to all recipients, followed by maintenance tacrolimus and steroids for roughly 3 years. A cohort of 24 intestinal transplant recipients, including one retransplant, was enrolled, and a few patients lacking pretransplant specimens were excluded. Rather than going through the commercial service, samples from a few later patients were sequenced in-house on an Illumina MiSeq and processed with MiXCR. After intestinal transplantation, graft-versus-host and host-versus-graft alloreactive T cell clones in the graft, circulation and bone marrow were tracked using bulk TCR-beta CDR3 sequencing. General study outcomes and caveats: The conclusions were limited by the relatively low number and heterogeneity of the intestinal transplant patients. Early after transplant, peak levels of circulating GvH clones were found to be associated with declines in HvG clones. GvH clones were detected in recipient bone marrow, and some appeared earlier in ileal mucosa or blood, consistent with an intestinal mucosal origin. Patients with donor T cell macrochimerism had high GvH to HvG T cell clonal ratios in their allografts.

From its cysteine to its phenylalanine, the CDR3 spans 14 amino acids. The DNA shown is the 42-base CDR3, in frame from base 1. Sequences SGHNT (CDR1) and YYREEE (CDR2) are obtained from the germline V gene (reference sequence). Here V drops 4 bases and J drops 2 bases, and the junction holds 3 bases not matched to any gene. Library preparation was by the immunoSEQ multiplex PCR assay. For most patients, genomic DNA was isolated with the Qiagen DNeasy Blood and Tissue Kit and shipped frozen to Adaptive Biotechnologies for TCR sequencing. Adaptive Biotechnologies carried out high-throughput TCR-beta CDR3 sequencing of genomic DNA for most patients. The study's own analysis went as follows. Adaptive's ImmunoSEQ software supplied the TCR sequencing data for 18 patients, while MiXCR and VDJtools were used to process a few other patients. CD4 versus CD8 sorting errors were corrected by removing sequences found in both subsets at a frequency ratio below 5:1. Because the origin of CDR3 nucleotide sequences shared between donor and recipient could not be assigned, those sequences were removed. Alloreactive clones required at least 2-fold expansion over unstimulated cells and minimum CFSE-low frequency of 0.002% (template counts) or 0.001% (read counts). Clones detected in sequenced pre-transplant spleen, lymph node, or MLR CFSE-low populations of the donor or recipient were defined as mappable. The cumulative frequency of alloreactive clones was calculated as a percentage of all sequences, weighted by copy number. TCRdb re-hosts the immuneACCESS table, in-frame sequences only. Its copies lack some clones; in the studies checked, an unresolved V gene accounts for under half of them, and the cause for the rest is not known. The V and J calls and clone size are taken from that table; D and trimming were inferred from the DNA. The sample yields roughly 100,000 clones; roughly 91% were counted once. About 0.18% of the sample goes to the ten largest clones.

A word on this clone: The specificity of this receptor is unknown. There are no base qualities to consult, and no much larger clone falls within one base.

Read against the paper, the sample's time point label means: cells obtained before transplantation from donor or recipient. CD3+CD4+ and CD3+CD8+ populations were FACS-sorted from unstimulated pre-transplant donor and recipient cells taken from spleen or lymph nodes. The receptor comes from a human donor who was the organ donor for an intestinal transplant. The specimen was unstimulated CD4+ T cells sorted from spleen or lymph node cells, collected before transplant. The chain is assembled from TRBV5-4 and TRBJ1-2; 9 junctional bases match TRBD1. The CDR3: CASSPGTGNYGYTF. The bases are TGTGCCAGCAGCCCCGGGACAGGGAACTATGGCTACACCTTC.